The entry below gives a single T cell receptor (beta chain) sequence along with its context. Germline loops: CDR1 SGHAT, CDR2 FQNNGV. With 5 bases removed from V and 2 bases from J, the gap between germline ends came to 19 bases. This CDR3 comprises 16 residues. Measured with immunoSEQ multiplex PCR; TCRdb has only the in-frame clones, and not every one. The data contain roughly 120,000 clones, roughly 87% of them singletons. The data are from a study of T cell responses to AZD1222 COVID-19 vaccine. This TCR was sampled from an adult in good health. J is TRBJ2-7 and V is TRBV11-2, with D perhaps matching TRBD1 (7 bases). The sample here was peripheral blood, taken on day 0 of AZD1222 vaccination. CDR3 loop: CASSPLRRDSPYEQYF. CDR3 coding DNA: TGTGCCAGCAGCCCTTTAAGGAGGGACAGCCCCTACGAGCAGTACTTC.